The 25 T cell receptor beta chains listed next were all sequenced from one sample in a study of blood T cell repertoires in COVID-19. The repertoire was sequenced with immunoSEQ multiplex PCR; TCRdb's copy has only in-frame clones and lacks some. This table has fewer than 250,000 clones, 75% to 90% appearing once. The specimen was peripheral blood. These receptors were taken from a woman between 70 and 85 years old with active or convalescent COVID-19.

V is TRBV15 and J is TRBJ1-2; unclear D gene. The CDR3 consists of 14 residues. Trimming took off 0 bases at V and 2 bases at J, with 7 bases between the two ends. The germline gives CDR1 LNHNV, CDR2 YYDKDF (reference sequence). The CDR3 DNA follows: TGTGCCACCAGCAGAGAGGCGGAGAACTATGGCTACACCTTC. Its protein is CATSREAENYGYTF. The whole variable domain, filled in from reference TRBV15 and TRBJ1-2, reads DAMVIQNPRYQVTQFGKPVTLSCSQTLNHNVMYWYQQKSSQAPKLLFHYYDKDFNNEADTPDNFQSRRPNTSFCFLDIRSPGLGDTAMYLCATSREAENYGYTFGSGTRLTVV.

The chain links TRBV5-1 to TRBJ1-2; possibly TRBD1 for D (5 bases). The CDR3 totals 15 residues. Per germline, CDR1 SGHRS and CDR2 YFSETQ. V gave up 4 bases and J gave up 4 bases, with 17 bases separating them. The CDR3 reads CASSPGAAGPYGYTF. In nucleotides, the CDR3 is TGCGCCAGCAGCCCGGGCGCTGCAGGGCCCTATGGCTACACCTTC.

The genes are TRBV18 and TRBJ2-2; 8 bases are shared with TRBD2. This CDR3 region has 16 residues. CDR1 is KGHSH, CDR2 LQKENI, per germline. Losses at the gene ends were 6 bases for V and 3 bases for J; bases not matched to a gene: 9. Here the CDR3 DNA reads TGTGCCAGCTCCCCAACGAGCGGGGGTCACACCGGGGAGCTGTTTTTT. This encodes CASSPTSGGHTGELFF.

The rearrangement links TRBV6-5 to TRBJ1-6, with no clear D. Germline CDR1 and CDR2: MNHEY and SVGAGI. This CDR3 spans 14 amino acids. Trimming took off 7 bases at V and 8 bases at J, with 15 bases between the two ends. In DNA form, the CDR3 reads TGTGCCAGCACCGCGTCCGGGAGGGATTCACCCCTCCACTTT. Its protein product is CASTASGRDSPLHF.

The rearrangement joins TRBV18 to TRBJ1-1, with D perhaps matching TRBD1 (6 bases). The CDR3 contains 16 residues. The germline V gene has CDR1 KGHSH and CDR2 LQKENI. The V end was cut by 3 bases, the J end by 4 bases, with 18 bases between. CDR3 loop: CASSPRGGGDGTEAFF. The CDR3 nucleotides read TGTGCCAGCTCACCCCGTGGGGGGGGCGACGGCACTGAAGCTTTCTTT.

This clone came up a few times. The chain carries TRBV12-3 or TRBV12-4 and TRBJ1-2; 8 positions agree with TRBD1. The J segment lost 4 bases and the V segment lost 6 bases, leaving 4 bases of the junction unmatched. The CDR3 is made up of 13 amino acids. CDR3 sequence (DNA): TGTGCCAGCAGAACAGGGGGGTTCTATGGCTACACCTTC. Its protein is CASRTGGFYGYTF.

The CDR3 nucleotides read TGTGCCAGTAGTAGGGCCTCGTTCGAACAGTTTAACTATGGCTACACCTTC. It translates to CASSRASFEQFNYGYTF. The chain combines TRBV19 with TRBJ1-2; the D is unclear. Trimming pared 4 bases from V and 1 base from J, leaving 19 bases between. There are 17 residues in the CDR3. The germline V gene has CDR1 LNHDA and CDR2 SQIVND (reference sequence).

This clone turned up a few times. The CDR3 DNA follows: TGTGCCAGCAGCTTAGAGGGGTCCTATAGCAATCAGCCCCAGCATTTT. Translation: CASSLEGSYSNQPQHF. This sequence joins TRBV7-8 and TRBJ1-5, with a tentative D call TRBD1 (5 bases). Germline assignment: CDR1 SGHVS and CDR2 FQNEAQ. This CDR3 has 16 residues. Trimming took off 1 base at V and 0 bases at J, with 10 bases between the two ends.

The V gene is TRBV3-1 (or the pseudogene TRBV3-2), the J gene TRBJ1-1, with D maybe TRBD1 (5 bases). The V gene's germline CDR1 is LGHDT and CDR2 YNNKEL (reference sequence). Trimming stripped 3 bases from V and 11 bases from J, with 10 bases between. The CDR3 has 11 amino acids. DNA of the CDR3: TGTGCCAGCAGCCACGGGGGGGTGGCTTTCTTT. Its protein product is CASSHGGVAFF.

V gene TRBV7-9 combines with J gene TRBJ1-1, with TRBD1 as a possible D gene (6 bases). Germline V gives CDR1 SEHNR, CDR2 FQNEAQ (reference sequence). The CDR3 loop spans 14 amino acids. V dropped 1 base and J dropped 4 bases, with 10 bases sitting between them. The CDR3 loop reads CASSLDIGGTEAFF. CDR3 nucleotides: TGTGCCAGCAGCTTAGATATAGGGGGCACTGAAGCTTTCTTT.

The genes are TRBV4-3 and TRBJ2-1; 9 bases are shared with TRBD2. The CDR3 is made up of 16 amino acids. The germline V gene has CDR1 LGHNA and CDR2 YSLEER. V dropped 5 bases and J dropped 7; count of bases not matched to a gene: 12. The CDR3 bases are TGCGCCAGCAGCAAAGGGGGACTAGCCCACTTTAATGAGCAGTTCTTC. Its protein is CASSKGGLAHFNEQFF.

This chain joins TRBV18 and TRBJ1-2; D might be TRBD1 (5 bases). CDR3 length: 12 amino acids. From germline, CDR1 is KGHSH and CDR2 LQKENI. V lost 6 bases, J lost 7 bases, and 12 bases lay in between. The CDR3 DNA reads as TGTGCCAGCTCCAGAACTGGGGCTGGCTACACCTTC. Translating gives CASSRTGAGYTF. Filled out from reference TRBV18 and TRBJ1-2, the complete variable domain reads NAGVMQNPRHLVRRRGQEARLRCSPMKGHSHVYWYRQLPEEGLKFMVYLQKENIIDESGMPKERFSAEFPKEGPSILRIQQVVRGDSAAYFCASSRTGAGYTFGSGTRLTVV.

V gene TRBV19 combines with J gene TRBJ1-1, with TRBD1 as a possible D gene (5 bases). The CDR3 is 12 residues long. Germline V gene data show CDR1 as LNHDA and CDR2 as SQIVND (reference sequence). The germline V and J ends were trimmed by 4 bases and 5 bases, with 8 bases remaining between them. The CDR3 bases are TGTGCCAGTAGTAGGGACTGGACTGAAGCTTTCTTT. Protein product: CASSRDWTEAFF.

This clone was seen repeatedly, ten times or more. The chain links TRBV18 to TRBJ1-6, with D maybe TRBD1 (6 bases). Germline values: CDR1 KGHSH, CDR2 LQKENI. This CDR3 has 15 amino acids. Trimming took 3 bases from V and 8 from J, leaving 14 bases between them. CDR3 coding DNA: TGTGCCAGCTCACCCAACAGGGCCCTGGATTCACCCCTCCACTTT. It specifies CASSPNRALDSPLHF.

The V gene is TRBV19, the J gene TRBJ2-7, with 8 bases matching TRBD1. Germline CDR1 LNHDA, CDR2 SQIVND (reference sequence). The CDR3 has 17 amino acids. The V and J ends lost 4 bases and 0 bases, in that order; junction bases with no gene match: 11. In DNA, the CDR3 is TGTGCCAGTAGTACCGGACAGGGCTATTCGAGCTCCTACGAGCAGTACTTC. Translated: CASSTGQGYSSSYEQYF.

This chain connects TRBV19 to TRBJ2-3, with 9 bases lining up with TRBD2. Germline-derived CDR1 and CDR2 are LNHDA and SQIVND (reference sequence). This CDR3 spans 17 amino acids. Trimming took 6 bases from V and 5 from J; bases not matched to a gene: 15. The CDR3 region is CASRDWSASGARDTQYF. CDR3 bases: TGTGCCAGTAGGGATTGGTCGGCTAGCGGGGCGAGAGATACGCAGTATTTT.

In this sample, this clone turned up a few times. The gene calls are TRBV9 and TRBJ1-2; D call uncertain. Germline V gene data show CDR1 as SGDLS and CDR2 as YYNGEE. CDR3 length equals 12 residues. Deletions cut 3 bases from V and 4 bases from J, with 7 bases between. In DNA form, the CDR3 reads TGTGCCAGCAGCGCTGAGGGCTATGGCTACACCTTC. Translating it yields CASSAEGYGYTF.

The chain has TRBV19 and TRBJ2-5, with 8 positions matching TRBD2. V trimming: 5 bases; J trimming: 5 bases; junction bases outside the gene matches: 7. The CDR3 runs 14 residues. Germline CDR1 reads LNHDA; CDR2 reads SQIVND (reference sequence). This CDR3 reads CASSLVSGGETQYF. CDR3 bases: TGTGCCAGTAGTCTCGTGAGCGGGGGTGAGACCCAGTACTTC.

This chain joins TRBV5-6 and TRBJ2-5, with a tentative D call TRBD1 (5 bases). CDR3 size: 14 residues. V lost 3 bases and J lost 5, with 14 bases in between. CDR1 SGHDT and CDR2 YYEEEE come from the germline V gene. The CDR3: CASSSSGFRETQYF. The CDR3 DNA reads TGTGCCAGCAGCTCCTCAGGGTTTCGGGAGACCCAGTACTTC.

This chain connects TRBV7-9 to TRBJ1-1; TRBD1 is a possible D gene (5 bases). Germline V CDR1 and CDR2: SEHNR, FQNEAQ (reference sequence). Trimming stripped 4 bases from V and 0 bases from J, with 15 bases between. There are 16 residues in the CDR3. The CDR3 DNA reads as TGTGCCAGCAGCTCACACCCGGGACTTATGAACACTGAAGCTTTCTTT. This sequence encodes CASSSHPGLMNTEAFF.

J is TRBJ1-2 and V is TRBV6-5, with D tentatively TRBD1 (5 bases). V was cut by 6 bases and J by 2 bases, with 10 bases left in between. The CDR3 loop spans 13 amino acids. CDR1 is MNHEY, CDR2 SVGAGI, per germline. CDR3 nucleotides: TGTGCCAGCAGGGGGGGGTTCAACTATGGCTACACCTTC. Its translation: CASRGGFNYGYTF.

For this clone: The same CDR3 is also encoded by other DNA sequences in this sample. The CDR3 sequence: CASSLVTGGTEAFF. The CDR3, as DNA: TGTGCCAGCAGCTTAGTTACAGGGGGCACTGAAGCTTTCTTT. The chain recombines TRBV11-2 with TRBJ1-1, with 8 bases that match TRBD1. Per the germline V gene, CDR1 is SGHAT and CDR2 is FQNNGV. J lost 4 bases, V lost 1 base, and 2 bases had no gene match. This CDR3 is 14 amino acids long.

Here the CDR3 reads CASSPNSQGTEAFF. CDR3 in DNA: TGTGCCAGCAGTCCCAATTCACAGGGAACTGAAGCTTTCTTT. This rearrangement joins TRBV7-3 to TRBJ1-1, with D tentatively TRBD1 (6 bases). The CDR3 totals 14 residues. The germline V gene encodes CDR1 SGHTA and CDR2 FQGTGA. V was cut by 6 bases and J by 5 bases, with 16 bases left in between.

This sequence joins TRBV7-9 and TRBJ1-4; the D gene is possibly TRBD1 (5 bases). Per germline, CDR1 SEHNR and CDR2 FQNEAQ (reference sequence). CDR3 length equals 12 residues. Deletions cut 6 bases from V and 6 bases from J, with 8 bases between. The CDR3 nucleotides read TGTGCCAGCAGTAGCAGGGATGAAAAACTGTTTTTT. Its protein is CASSSRDEKLFF.

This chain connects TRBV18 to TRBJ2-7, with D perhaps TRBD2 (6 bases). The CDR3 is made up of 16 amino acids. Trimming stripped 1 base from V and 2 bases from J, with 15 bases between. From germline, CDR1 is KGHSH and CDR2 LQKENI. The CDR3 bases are TGTGCCAGCTCACCACTTACAGGCCTAGCGACCTACGAGCAGTACTTC. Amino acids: CASSPLTGLATYEQYF.